The 19 T cell receptor beta chains below come from one sample, sequenced in a study of cytomegalovirus exposure and HLA in healthy donors. This PCR relied on a set of 60 Vbeta primers and 13 Jbeta primers. Here immunoSEQ multiplex PCR was the method, and the copy in TCRdb shows in-frame clones only, minus some. The table records 150,000 to 200,000 clones, around 80% of them present only once. Source material: PBMCs. These receptors were collected from a male donor in good health and CMV-seropositive.

The V call is TRBV6-1, the J call TRBJ2-7; 7 positions match TRBD1. The junction had 6 bases not matched to a gene; V was cut back by 6 bases and J by 1 base. The CDR3 totals 14 residues. Germline V gives CDR1 MNHNS, CDR2 SASEGT. This CDR3 reads CASSLRQGSYEQYF. CDR3 DNA: TGTGCCAGCAGCCTCCGACAGGGATCCTACGAGCAGTACTTC.

This clone came up a few times. This rearrangement joins TRBV7-2 to TRBJ2-2, with D tentatively TRBD2 (6 bases). The germline V and J ends were trimmed by 1 base and 5 bases, with 8 bases remaining between them. The CDR3 has 14 amino acids. CDR1 is SGHTA and CDR2 is FQGNSA in the germline V gene. This CDR3 is CASSLEGTTGELFF. In DNA, the CDR3 is TGTGCCAGCAGCTTAGAGGGGACTACCGGGGAGCTGTTTTTT.

This chain joins TRBV5-6 and TRBJ1-1, with 7 bases that match TRBD1. This CDR3 is 13 amino acids long. Looked up from germline, CDR1 is SGHDT and CDR2 is YYEEEE. V was clipped by 0 bases and J by 9 bases; unmatched bases: 5. The CDR3 sequence: CASSLEGTVKAFF. CDR3 nucleotides: TGTGCCAGCAGCTTGGAGGGGACAGTCAAAGCTTTCTTT.

The genes are TRBV19 and TRBJ2-3, with 11 nucleotides matching TRBD2. The CDR3 totals 15 residues. Germline CDR1 and CDR2: LNHDA and SQIVND (reference sequence). V gave up 5 bases and J gave up 2 bases; unmatched junction bases: 3. The CDR3 loop is CASSGTSGHTDTQYF. The CDR3 DNA reads as TGTGCCAGTAGTGGGACTAGCGGCCACACAGATACGCAGTATTTT.

J is TRBJ2-5 and V is TRBV5-6; a weak D match, TRBD1 (7 bases). TRBJ2-7 explains the end of the DNA better; the J call may be wrong. CDR1 SGHDT and CDR2 YYEEEE come from the germline V gene. This CDR3 comprises 13 residues. This chain's CDR3 is CASRRDRSYEQYF. Written as DNA, the CDR3 is TGTGCCAGCCGGAGGGACAGATCCTACGAGCAGTACTTC.

This clone is a singleton in its sample. V gene TRBV5-1 combines with J gene TRBJ2-4, with 7 bases matching TRBD2. V lost 1 base, J lost 1 base, and 8 bases stayed unmatched. From germline, CDR1 is SGHRS and CDR2 YFSETQ. The length of the CDR3 is 17 residues. CDR3 sequence (DNA): TGCGCCAGCAGCTTGTCTGGGACTACTTGGGCCAAAAACATTCAGTACTTC. Encoded protein: CASSLSGTTWAKNIQYF. The entire variable domain, with the rest obtained from reference TRBV5-1 and TRBJ2-4, is as follows: KAGVTQTPRYLIKTRGQQVTLSCSPISGHRSVSWYQQTPGQGLQFLFEYFSETQRNKGNFPGRFSGRQFSNSRSEMNVSTLELGDSALYLCASSLSGTTWAKNIQYFGAGTRLSVL.

V gene TRBV9 combines with J gene TRBJ1-2, with D perhaps matching TRBD1 (5 bases). The V end was cut by 4 bases, the J end by 2 bases, with 15 bases between. Germline V lookup: CDR1 SGDLS, CDR2 YYNGEE. This CDR3 region has 15 residues. Here the CDR3 reads CASSPEPGRNYGYTF. The CDR3, as DNA: TGTGCCAGCAGCCCAGAACCAGGGCGAAACTATGGCTACACCTTC.

The genes are TRBV2 and TRBJ2-7; 7 nucleotides match TRBD2. CDR3 length equals 10 residues. The V gene's germline CDR1 is SNHLY and CDR2 FYNNEI. CDR3 region: CASGASEQYF. CDR3 in DNA: TGTGCAAGCGGGGCGAGCGAGCAGTACTTC. Full variable domain (outside the CDR3, taken from reference TRBV2 and TRBJ2-7): EPEVTQTPSHQVTQMGQEVILRCVPISNHLYFYWYRQILGQKVEFLVSFYNNEISEKSEIFDDQFSVERPDGSNFTLKIRSTKLEDSAMYFCASGASEQYFGPGTRLTVT.

This clone has just one count. The chain employs TRBV2 and TRBJ2-7, with TRBD1 identical over 7 bases. CDR1 SNHLY and CDR2 FYNNEI come from the germline V gene. The CDR3 consists of 14 residues. V gave up 4 bases and J gave up 1 base; unmatched junction bases: 4. The CDR3 loop reads CASSVRGQSYEQYF. In DNA form, the CDR3 reads TGTGCCAGCAGTGTAAGGGGACAGTCCTACGAGCAGTACTTC.

The genes are TRBV28 and TRBJ2-7; 8 bases align to TRBD1. Germline lookup yields CDR1 MDHEN and CDR2 SYDVKM. This CDR3 is 15 amino acids long. Trimming cost V 4 bases and J 3 bases; bases outside gene matches: 8. The CDR3 loop is CASSSDRGPHYEQYF. Written as DNA, the CDR3 is TGTGCCAGCAGTTCCGACAGGGGCCCCCACTACGAGCAGTACTTC.

The chain links TRBV29-1 to TRBJ2-1, with 8 bases identical to TRBD2. This CDR3 spans 13 amino acids. V lost 4 bases, J lost 6 bases, and 5 bases stayed unmatched. CDR1 and CDR2 (germline): SQVTM, ANQGSEA. This chain's CDR3 is CSVAGTSGNEQFF. CDR3 sequence (DNA): TGCAGCGTTGCCGGGACTAGTGGCAATGAGCAGTTCTTC.

The V gene is TRBV25-1, the J gene TRBJ2-5; D is perhaps TRBD2 (6 bases). The CDR3 runs 17 residues. Germline CDR1 MGHDK, CDR2 SYGVNS. Deletions cut 1 base from V and 3 bases from J, with 18 bases between. The CDR3 nucleotides read TGTGCCAGCAGTGAATTTAGGCGGGCCCGCGGGAAAGAGACCCAGTACTTC. This encodes CASSEFRRARGKETQYF.

This chain uses TRBV18 with TRBJ1-2, with D uncertain. Germline CDR1 is KGHSH and CDR2 is LQKENI. The CDR3 has 18 amino acids. Deletions cut 2 bases from V and 0 bases from J, with 19 bases between. CDR3 sequence (DNA): TGTGCCAGCTCACCAACAAGTACCTCCAGTCACGCTAACTATGGCTACACCTTC. This gives the protein CASSPTSTSSHANYGYTF.

V gene TRBV15 combines with J gene TRBJ1-2; 7 bases are a match to TRBD1. The CDR3 length is 16 residues. V gave up 5 bases and J gave up 5 bases; unmatched junction bases: 14. The germline gives CDR1 LNHNV, CDR2 YYDKDF (reference sequence). This CDR3 reads CATSSRQGSAGYGYTF. The CDR3, as DNA: TGTGCCACCAGCTCGCGACAGGGAAGCGCAGGATATGGCTACACCTTC.

V and J are TRBV7-9 and TRBJ2-7; tentatively, D is TRBD1 (7 bases). Germline V gene sequence: CDR1 SEHNR, CDR2 FQNEAQ (reference sequence). Trimming cost V 5 bases and J 1 base, with 9 bases left between them. The CDR3 consists of 13 residues. The CDR3 here is CASSPGGSYEQYF. For the CDR3, the DNA is TGTGCCAGCAGCCCAGGGGGGTCCTACGAGCAGTACTTC.

The J gene is TRBJ2-3, the V gene TRBV5-1, with 9 bases fitting TRBD2. CDR1 is SGHRS, CDR2 YFSETQ, per germline. There are 17 residues in the CDR3. The ends lost 3 bases at V and 0 bases at J; junction bases unmatched: 8. The CDR3 loop reads CASSSKGLAGSTDTQYF. CDR3 sequence (DNA): TGCGCCAGCAGCTCGAAGGGGCTAGCGGGAAGCACAGATACGCAGTATTTT. The full variable domain, with the rest looked up from reference TRBV5-1 and TRBJ2-3, is KAGVTQTPRYLIKTRGQQVTLSCSPISGHRSVSWYQQTPGQGLQFLFEYFSETQRNKGNFPGRFSGRQFSNSRSEMNVSTLELGDSALYLCASSSKGLAGSTDTQYFGPGTRLTVL.

J is TRBJ2-7 and V is TRBV5-1, with D possibly being TRBD2 (6 bases). Between the trimmed V and J ends, which lost 3 bases and 3 bases, there was a span of 19 bases. Per the germline V gene, CDR1 is SGHRS and CDR2 is YFSETQ. The CDR3 has 16 residues. The CDR3 region has the DNA TGCGCCAGCAGCTGGGGAGGCTACGGATCCCACTACGAGCAGTACTTC. This encodes CASSWGGYGSHYEQYF. Supplemented by reference TRBV5-1 and TRBJ2-7, the full variable domain reads KAGVTQTPRYLIKTRGQQVTLSCSPISGHRSVSWYQQTPGQGLQFLFEYFSETQRNKGNFPGRFSGRQFSNSRSEMNVSTLELGDSALYLCASSWGGYGSHYEQYFGPGTRLTVT.

The chain employs TRBV11-2 and TRBJ2-1; 7 bases map to TRBD1. With 0 bases clipped from V and 11 bases from J, the junction kept 4 bases outside the gene matches. The length of the CDR3 is 13 residues. Germline V gene data show CDR1 as SGHAT and CDR2 as FQNNGV. CDR3 nucleotide sequence: TGTGCCAGCAGCTTAGAAAGGGGGCGGAAGCAGTTCTTC. The encoded protein is CASSLERGRKQFF.

V and J are TRBV29-1 and TRBJ2-5, with TRBD1 as a possible D gene (5 bases). This CDR3 spans 10 amino acids. Germline CDR1 reads SQVTM; CDR2 reads ANQGSEA. The CDR3 here is CSGRVETQYF. The CDR3 DNA reads TGCTCCGGCAGGGTGGAGACCCAGTACTTC.